Below are 22 T cell receptor beta chains sequenced from a single sample in a study of graft-versus-host responses after intestinal transplantation. Sequencing used immunoSEQ multiplex PCR; TCRdb keeps in-frame clones, though not all of them. The sample gives 80,000 to 100,000 clones, 91% of which show up once; roughly 0.17% is in the top ten. These receptors have no identified antigens. The source was unstimulated CD4+ T cells sorted from spleen or lymph node cells, collected before transplant. The receptors here all came from a human donor who was the organ donor for an intestinal transplant.

This rearrangement joins TRBV5-4 to TRBJ2-3; D is undetermined. Germline CDR1 is SGHNT and CDR2 is YYREEE (reference sequence). Trimming pared 2 bases from V and 1 base from J, leaving 8 bases between. This CDR3 has 14 amino acids. The CDR3 here is CASSFLQGTDTQYF. CDR3 DNA sequence: TGTGCCAGCAGCTTTCTGCAGGGCACAGATACGCAGTATTTT.

This clone was seen just once. The V call is TRBV5-1, the J call TRBJ2-5; TRBD2 matches at 7 bases. The germline CDR1 and CDR2 sequences are SGHRS and YFSETQ. V gave up 6 bases and J gave up 4 bases; unmatched junction bases: 12. The CDR3 is 15 residues long. CDR3 DNA: TGCGCCAGCAAAATTGCGACGGGGGAGGGAGAGACCCAGTACTTC. Translating it yields CASKIATGEGETQYF.

In nucleotides, the CDR3 is TGTGCCTGGACAGGGGGCATTGGAGCTTTCTTT. This translates into CAWTGGIGAFF. This rearrangement joins TRBV30 to TRBJ1-1; 8 bases agree with TRBD1. Trimming at V came to 4 bases and at J to 10 bases, leaving 5 bases not matched to a gene. Looked up from germline, CDR1 is GTSNPN and CDR2 is SVGIG (reference sequence). This CDR3 is built from 11 residues. The complete variable domain, with remaining parts taken from reference TRBV30 and TRBJ1-1, reads SQTIHQWPATLVQPVGSPLSLECTVEGTSNPNLYWYRQAAGRGLQLLFYSVGIGQISSEVPQNLSASRPQDRQFILSSKKLLLSDSGFYLCAWTGGIGAFFGQGTRLTVV.

The chain joins TRBV9 to TRBJ2-5, with D possibly being TRBD1 (5 bases). Gene TRBJ2-7 matches the end of the DNA better, so the J call may be wrong. Germline CDR1 reads SGDLS; CDR2 reads YYNGEE. This CDR3 spans 16 amino acids. The CDR3 loop is CASSVRGDSFAYEQYF. The DNA of the CDR3 is TGTGCCAGCAGCGTAAGGGGCGACTCCTTTGCCTACGAGCAGTACTTC.

The chain joins TRBV6-5 to TRBJ1-2; tentative D call: TRBD1 (5 bases). CDR1 and CDR2 from the germline V gene are MNHEY and SVGAGI. The CDR3 consists of 14 residues. V gave up 3 bases and J gave up 7 bases, with 15 bases separating them. CDR3: CASSYGGGVGGYTF. The CDR3 region has the DNA TGTGCCAGCAGTTATGGTGGGGGGGTCGGTGGCTACACCTTC.

Only one count was recorded for this clone. The gene calls are TRBV27 and TRBJ2-2; 13 nucleotides agree with TRBD2. The CDR3 is 20 amino acids. After removal of 6 bases from V and 4 bases from J, the junction contained 17 bases not matched to a gene. Per germline, CDR1 MNHEY and CDR2 SMNVEV (reference sequence). This CDR3 reads CASRHTTGTSGVPSTGELFF. CDR3 nucleotide sequence: TGTGCCAGCAGACATACAACCGGGACTAGCGGGGTACCTAGCACCGGGGAGCTGTTTTTT.

The chain has TRBV19 and TRBJ1-5; D unresolved. CDR1 is LNHDA, CDR2 SQIVND, per germline (reference sequence). There are 13 residues in the CDR3. V was trimmed by 5 bases and J by 6 bases, leaving 11 bases between them. CDR3 DNA: TGTGCCAGTAGTGCGACGGGTCCTCAGCCCCAGCATTTT. Amino acids: CASSATGPQPQHF.

The gene calls are TRBV7-2 and TRBJ2-1, with 13 bases lining up with TRBD2. The CDR3 contains 16 residues. CDR1 SGHTA and CDR2 FQGNSA come from the germline V gene. With 3 bases clipped from V and 9 bases from J, the junction kept 8 bases outside the gene matches. In nucleotides, the CDR3 is TGTGCCAGCAGCTTCCGACTAGCGGGGGGCCGGGGTGAGCAGTTCTTC. This translates into CASSFRLAGGRGEQFF.

This rearrangement joins TRBV27 to TRBJ2-2; tentative D call: TRBD1 (5 bases). The CDR3 is 16 residues long. CDR1 MNHEY and CDR2 SMNVEV come from the germline V gene (reference sequence). Trimming cost V 0 bases and J 2 bases, with 10 bases left between them. The CDR3 sequence is CASSLSLRDNTGELFF. The CDR3 coding sequence is TGTGCCAGCAGTTTATCTCTCAGGGATAACACCGGGGAGCTGTTTTTT.

This clone was seen more than once but under ten times. The rearrangement uses TRBV10-3 and TRBJ2-7; 10 positions agree with TRBD1. Germline trimming cut 10 bases from V and 4 bases from J; bases unmatched to any gene: 10. This CDR3 has 14 residues. Germline V gene lookup returns CDR1 ENHRY and CDR2 SYGVKD. The CDR3 reads CASHPGQGSYEQYF. CDR3 in DNA: TGTGCCAGTCATCCGGGACAGGGGTCATACGAGCAGTACTTC.

The genes are TRBV27 and TRBJ2-7; D may be TRBD2 (5 bases). CDR3 length: 16 amino acids. V lost 1 base and J 7 bases, leaving 20 bases between the germline ends. The germline V gene encodes CDR1 MNHEY and CDR2 SMNVEV (reference sequence). CDR3 sequence (DNA): TGTGCCAGCAGTTTATACCCACGCACTAGTCAGGTTGAGCAGTACTTC. This encodes CASSLYPRTSQVEQYF.

The V and J genes are TRBV6-5 and TRBJ1-2; the D is unclear. The CDR3 loop spans 13 amino acids. V lost 6 bases to trimming and J lost 3 bases, with 11 bases between them. Germline V gives CDR1 MNHEY, CDR2 SVGAGI. This chain's CDR3 is CASSSSRDYGYTF. In nucleotides, the CDR3 is TGTGCCAGCAGCTCCTCGCGGGACTATGGCTACACCTTC.

This chain uses TRBV29-1 with TRBJ2-2, with TRBD2 matching over 8 bases. Trimming removed 4 bases from V and 2 bases from J; junction bases left unmatched: 6. Germline CDR1 reads SQVTM; CDR2 reads ANQGSEA. This CDR3 comprises 15 residues. The CDR3 bases are TGCAGCGTTGGGTCGGGACTAGTTAACACCGGGGAGCTGTTTTTT. It yields the protein CSVGSGLVNTGELFF.

The chain uses TRBV7-2 and TRBJ2-6; TRBD1 matches at 8 bases. CDR1 and CDR2 from the germline V gene are SGHTA and FQGNSA. The CDR3 is 15 residues long. The V gene end was trimmed by 2 bases and the J gene end by 6 bases; junction bases not matched to a gene: 3. The CDR3 DNA sequence: TGTGCCAGCAGCTTACAGGGGGCCCCGGCCAACGTCCTGACTTTC. As protein: CASSLQGAPANVLTF.

This clone came up once. The chain carries TRBV30 and TRBJ1-6; TRBD1 matches at 9 bases. The germline CDR1 and CDR2 sequences are GTSNPN and SVGIG (reference sequence). Trimming removed 3 bases from V and 3 bases from J; junction bases left unmatched: 6. This CDR3 contains 16 residues. CDR3 sequence: CAWRSGTGLYNSPLHF. CDR3 nucleotide sequence: TGTGCCTGGAGATCCGGGACAGGGCTCTATAATTCACCCCTCCACTTT. The variable domain in full, completed from reference TRBV30 and TRBJ1-6, reads SQTIHQWPATLVQPVGSPLSLECTVEGTSNPNLYWYRQAAGRGLQLLFYSVGIGQISSEVPQNLSASRPQDRQFILSSKKLLLSDSGFYLCAWRSGTGLYNSPLHFGNGTRLTVT.

The chain has TRBV19 and TRBJ1-5; tentative D call: TRBD1 (5 bases). Germline loops: CDR1 LNHDA, CDR2 SQIVND (reference sequence). V was pared by 4 bases and J by 3 bases, with 16 bases between. This CDR3 region has 16 residues. The CDR3 loop reads CASSTMTAVNNQPQHF. The DNA of the CDR3 is TGTGCCAGTAGTACCATGACAGCCGTGAACAATCAGCCCCAGCATTTT.

This rearrangement joins TRBV18 to TRBJ2-5; D might be TRBD2 (5 bases). Trimming removed 2 bases at V and 3 bases at J, with 10 bases between. The CDR3 runs to 14 residues. Germline V gene data show CDR1 as KGHSH and CDR2 as LQKENI. In DNA, the CDR3 is TGTGCCAGCTCACCATATGAGGGCAAAGAGACCCAGTACTTC. Its protein is CASSPYEGKETQYF.

The rearrangement joins TRBV4-1 to TRBJ1-5; no clear D gene. The germline V and J ends were trimmed by 4 bases and 0 bases, with 10 bases remaining between them. This CDR3 is 15 amino acids long. CDR1 and CDR2 (germline): MGHRA, YSYEKL. The CDR3 here is CASSRGSGSNQPQHF. The CDR3 DNA sequence: TGCGCCAGCAGCCGAGGGTCTGGTAGCAATCAGCCCCAGCATTTT.

This clone was recorded a few times. This rearrangement joins TRBV28 to TRBJ1-4; D not certain. Trimming removed 7 bases at V and 7 bases at J, with 16 bases between. This CDR3 comprises 14 residues. Per germline, CDR1 MDHEN and CDR2 SYDVKM. The CDR3 loop reads CASTTEPQTEKLFF. The CDR3 DNA is TGTGCCAGCACGACGGAGCCGCAAACTGAAAAACTGTTTTTT. Full variable domain (remainder filled in from reference TRBV28 and TRBJ1-4): DVKVTQSSRYLVKRTGEKVFLECVQDMDHENMFWYRQDPGLGLRLIYFSYDVKMKEKGDIPEGYSVSREKKERFSLILESASTNQTSMYLCASTTEPQTEKLFFGSGTQLSVL.

Details on this clone: The junction differs from germline at one of its ends, possibly a read error. V gene TRBV5-1 combines with J gene TRBJ1-6; 7 bases match TRBD1. Germline CDR1 SGHRS, CDR2 YFSETQ. CDR3 length: 15 residues. The DNA for the CDR3 is TGCGCCAGCCGGCCTCAGGGGGAGTATAGTTCACCCCTCCACTTT. Translation: CASRPQGEYSSPLHF.

The CDR3 loop reads CASSLTGPGELFF. DNA for the CDR3: TGTGCCAGCAGCTTGACTGGGCCCGGGGAGCTGTTTTTT. This chain links TRBV5-6 with TRBJ2-2; D call uncertain. The length of the CDR3 is 13 residues. Germline V gene data show CDR1 as SGHDT and CDR2 as YYEEEE. Trimming pared 1 base from V and 6 bases from J, leaving 7 bases between.

This chain links TRBV10-3 with TRBJ1-1; 8 bases map to TRBD1. CDR1 is ENHRY and CDR2 is SYGVKD in the germline V gene. V lost 7 bases and J lost 4; bases outside the gene matches: 8. CDR3 length: 14 residues. As DNA, the CDR3 is TGTGCCATCAAAGAGGACAGGGCGGTCACTGAAGCTTTCTTT. This sequence encodes CAIKEDRAVTEAFF.